The rows below give T cell receptor beta chains drawn from one sample of a study of shared clonotypes between healthy human individuals. Assay: immunoSEQ multiplex PCR; the TCRdb copy retains only in-frame clones and omits some. The repertoire has approximately 720,000 clones, around 72% of them found once; the top ten carry approximately 1.8%. Sequences were obtained from memory CD4+ T cells sorted from blood. The receptors were sampled from a woman in her 30s in good health. Both conserved end residues are trimmed from each CDR3. The order of the fields is J gene, V gene, clone size, CDR3 protein. The listing skips clone size in some rows; elsewhere it reads once, few, many or a size class.

>TRBJ1-4|TRBV10-3|-
AISEPGIGEKLF
>TRBJ2-7|TRBV5-6|many
ASSLYRLGLSYEQY
>TRBJ2-7|TRBV18|-
ASSSSSPYEQY
>TRBJ2-7|TRBV6-6|many
ASSAVGEVSEQY
>TRBJ1-3|TRBV5-1|-
ASSLAGPSRGNTIY
>TRBJ2-2|TRBV4-1|few
ASSQVTRAVGNTGELF
>TRBJ1-2|TRBV11-1|-
ASSRQYYGYT
>TRBJ2-3|TRBV18|-
ASRRTGVSTDTQY
>TRBJ2-4|TRBV5-4|-
ASSLPLSQGGANIQY
>TRBJ2-2|TRBV7-6|-
ASSASAGELF
>TRBJ2-7|TRBV5-4|-
ASSTGAGTTYEQY
>TRBJ1-3|TRBV2|-
ASRFPADSGNTIY
>TRBJ2-3|TRBV9|-
ASSVVGTFLTDTQY
>TRBJ1-2|TRBV10-3|few
AISGTFYGYT
>TRBJ2-7|TRBV7-2|-
ASSPFSGSYEQY